This T cell receptor beta chain is from a study of T cells in narcolepsy. Findings and limits, study-wide: In some patient and control memory CD4+ samples, autoreactive clones were absent. HCRT-specific and TRIB2-specific autoreactive clonotypes appeared among same-patient CSF and blood CD4+ clonotypes.

This table comes from immunoSEQ multiplex PCR, and its TCRdb copy is limited to in-frame clones, with some not included. The sample includes some 30,000 clones, around nine tenths seen only once; the top ten take 0.95% to 1.3%. Germline V CDR1 and CDR2: SGHDT, YYEEEE. CDR3 length: 15 amino acids. Trimming shortened V by 1 base and J by 4 bases, and 14 bases separated the two germline ends. This clone came up a few times. Its antigen is not identified. The source is a human donor with narcolepsy. V gene TRBV5-6 combines with J gene TRBJ1-2, with D uncertain. Sequencing was performed on CD45RA- memory CD4+ T cells from PBMCs. This chain's CDR3 is CASSLYSLPSYGYTF. The CDR3, as DNA: TGTGCCAGCAGCTTGTATAGCCTCCCTAGCTATGGCTACACCTTC.